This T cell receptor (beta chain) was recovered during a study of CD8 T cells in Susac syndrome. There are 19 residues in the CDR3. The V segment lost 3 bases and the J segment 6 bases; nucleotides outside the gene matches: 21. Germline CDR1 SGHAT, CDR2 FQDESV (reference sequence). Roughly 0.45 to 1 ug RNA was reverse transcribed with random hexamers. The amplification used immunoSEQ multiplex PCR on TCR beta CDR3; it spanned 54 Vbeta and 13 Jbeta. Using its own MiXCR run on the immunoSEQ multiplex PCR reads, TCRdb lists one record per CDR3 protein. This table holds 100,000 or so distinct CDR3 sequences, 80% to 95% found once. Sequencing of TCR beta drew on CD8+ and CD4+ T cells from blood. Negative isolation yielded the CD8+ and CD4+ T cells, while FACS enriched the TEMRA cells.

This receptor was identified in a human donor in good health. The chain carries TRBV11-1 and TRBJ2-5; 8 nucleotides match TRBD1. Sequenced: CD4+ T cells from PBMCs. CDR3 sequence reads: CASSLGKTRTGNSWKTQYF. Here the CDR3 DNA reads TGTGCCAGCAGCTTGGGGAAGACGAGGACAGGGAATTCTTGGAAGACCCAGTACTTC.